The clone carrying this TCR beta chain was recorded many times. The antigen remains unidentified. The data belong to a study of T cells in Graves' hyperthyroidism and ophthalmopathy. Study outcomes and limitations: Ophthalmopathy was model-predicted a median approximately 6.4 months pre-onset.

Germline CDR1 reads SNHLY; CDR2 reads FYNNEI. The CDR3 runs 15 residues. V shed 2 bases, J shed 4 bases, and the junction held 7 bases outside the gene matches. The source material, RNA transcripts, was used to amplify TCR beta CDR3 regions. RT-PCR in the first round (using the HTBI primer set) targeted the TCR CDR3. A single record per CDR3 protein comes from TCRdb applying MiXCR to the multiplex PCR reads. The sample holds around 690,000 distinct CDR3 sequences; roughly 17% are singletons and the top ten take roughly a sixth. This rearrangement joins TRBV2 to TRBJ2-5; the match to TRBD2 covers 7 bases. Material: blood. The TCR sequence derives from a man aged 45-65 years with Graves' hyperthyroidism. CDR3 bases: TGTGCCAGCAGTGAATTGGGAGGGCCGCGAGAGACCCAGTACTTC. Residues: CASSELGGPRETQYF.